Below, 11 T cell receptor beta chains from the same sample are listed, as sequenced in a study of vaccination and CD4 T cells after COVID-19. Cultured CD4+ T cell DNA underwent sequencing with the Oncomine TCR Beta short-read assay. MiXCR was run by TCRdb on the PCR reads, yielding one entry per CDR3 protein. Among about 25,000 distinct CDR3 sequences listed, 36% were seen once. Their antigen targets remain unknown. The time point here: late sampling 161 to 241 days after vaccination in a few convalescent patients. As to treatment: roughly 10-day PBMC culture with coronavirus spike peptide pools or control peptides (ViraFEST assay). The sequencing here drew on CD4+ T cells from blood, cultured in vitro, taken about 7 months after SARS-CoV-2 vaccination. The receptors stem from a human donor who had recovered from COVID-19.

This clonotype has just a few counts. The V call is TRBV20-1, the J call TRBJ1-6, with a possible D match to TRBD1 (5 bases). The CDR3 consists of 15 residues. V lost 1 base and J lost 9, with 16 bases in between. In germline, CDR1 is DFQATT, CDR2 SNEGSKA (reference sequence). Here the CDR3 reads CSARAESGLGSPLHF. The DNA for the CDR3 is TGCAGTGCTAGAGCCGAATCAGGGTTAGGTTCACCCCTCCACTTT.

The V gene is TRBV7-2, the J gene TRBJ2-3, with D hard to call. The CDR3 is made up of 13 amino acids. Germline V gene lookup returns CDR1 SGHTA and CDR2 FQGNSA. Between the trimmed V and J ends, which lost 4 bases and 6 bases, there was a span of 11 bases. CDR3 DNA sequence: TGTGCCAGCAGCTCTCGGGCACGGGATACGCAGTATTTT. Encoded protein: CASSSRARDTQYF.

In this sample, this clonotype turned up a few times. The chain combines TRBV7-9 with TRBJ1-6; D is unclear. This CDR3 comprises 12 residues. V was cut by 3 bases and J by 7 bases, with 4 bases left in between. CDR1 and CDR2 from the germline V gene are SEHNR and FQNEAQ (reference sequence). CDR3 in amino acids: CASSFRNSPLHF. Here the CDR3 DNA reads TGTGCCAGCAGCTTCCGGAATTCACCCCTCCACTTT.

A few counts support this clonotype. This chain joins TRBV7-2 and TRBJ2-3; D might be TRBD1 (6 bases). The CDR3 covers 14 residues. Germline lookup yields CDR1 SGHTA and CDR2 FQGNSA. V dropped 6 bases and J dropped 4 bases, with 14 bases sitting between them. As DNA, the CDR3 is TGTGCCAGCAGATCAGGGGTGGGCGCAGATACGCAGTATTTT. Its translation: CASRSGVGADTQYF. The full variable domain, in which reference TRBV7-2 and TRBJ2-3 provide the parts outside the CDR3, is GAGVSQSPSNKVTEKGKDVELRCDPISGHTALYWYRQSLGQGLEFLIYFQGNSAPDKSGLPSDRFSAERTGGSVSTLTIQRTQQEDSAVYLCASRSGVGADTQYFGPGTRLTVL.

This clonotype has just a few counts. The chain combines TRBV7-8 with TRBJ2-7; no definite D call. CDR1 is SGHVS, CDR2 FQNEAQ, per germline. CDR3 length equals 16 residues. The V gene lost 5 bases and the J gene lost 3 bases, with 20 bases spanning the gap. The CDR3 loop reads CASSLTRFLPGYEQYF. The CDR3 DNA is TGTGCCAGCAGCCTGACCAGATTCCTACCGGGCTACGAGCAGTACTTC.

The chain uses TRBV27 and TRBJ2-7; the D gene is possibly TRBD2 (6 bases). V lost 6 bases and J 3 bases, leaving 15 bases between the germline ends. The CDR3 spans 14 residues. Germline V CDR1 and CDR2: MNHEY, SMNVEV (reference sequence). The DNA of the CDR3 is TGTGCCAGCAGCCGCCTGGGCGGGAACTACGAGCAGTACTTC. Protein product: CASSRLGGNYEQYF.

The chain has TRBV7-9 and TRBJ2-3, with D unclear. The V and J ends lost 1 base and 6 bases respectively, with 14 bases between them. The germline CDR1 and CDR2 sequences are SEHNR and FQNEAQ (reference sequence). The CDR3 is 15 residues long. This chain's CDR3 is CASSLGGYMPDTQYF. In nucleotides, the CDR3 is TGTGCCAGCAGCTTAGGTGGCTACATGCCCGATACGCAGTATTTT. The complete variable domain, with remaining parts taken from reference TRBV7-9 and TRBJ2-3, reads DTGVSQNPRHKITKRGQNVTFRCDPISEHNRLYWYRQTLGQGPEFLTYFQNEAQLEKSRLLSDRFSAERPKGSFSTLEIQRTEQGDSAMYLCASSLGGYMPDTQYFGPGTRLTVL.

This clonotype was counted a few times. V is TRBV28 and J is TRBJ2-7; TRBD2 matches at 11 bases. The CDR3 runs 15 residues. From germline, CDR1 is MDHEN and CDR2 SYDVKM. V lost 6 bases, J lost 3 bases, and 7 bases stayed unmatched. CDR3: CASSPTGTSGYEQYF. Here the CDR3 DNA reads TGTGCCAGCAGCCCCACCGGGACTAGCGGCTACGAGCAGTACTTC.

The chain employs TRBV7-9 and TRBJ2-1, with D perhaps TRBD1 (6 bases). Looked up from germline, CDR1 is SEHNR and CDR2 is FQNEAQ (reference sequence). The V end was cut by 3 bases, the J end by 6 bases, with 18 bases between. There are 16 residues in the CDR3. The CDR3 loop reads CASSFIQGNGPNEQFF. Here the CDR3 DNA reads TGTGCCAGCAGCTTCATCCAGGGGAACGGGCCCAATGAGCAGTTCTTC.

This clonotype is medium-sized in the sample. This chain links TRBV6-5 with TRBJ1-1; a possible D gene is TRBD1 (6 bases). This CDR3 is 14 amino acids long. V was cut by 2 bases and J by 1 base, with 8 bases left in between. Germline-derived CDR1 and CDR2 are MNHEY and SVGAGI. The CDR3 here is CASSYSRGNTEAFF. CDR3 nucleotides: TGTGCCAGCAGTTACAGCAGGGGGAACACTGAAGCTTTCTTT.

The chain has TRBV20-1 and TRBJ2-7, with 14 bases matching TRBD2. Germline loops: CDR1 DFQATT, CDR2 SNEGSKA (reference sequence). Trimming took 5 bases from V and 2 from J; bases not matched to a gene: 5. The CDR3 sequence is 15 residues long. The CDR3 loop reads CSAGTSGSPAYEQYF. CDR3 DNA sequence: TGCAGTGCTGGGACTAGCGGGAGTCCCGCCTACGAGCAGTACTTC.